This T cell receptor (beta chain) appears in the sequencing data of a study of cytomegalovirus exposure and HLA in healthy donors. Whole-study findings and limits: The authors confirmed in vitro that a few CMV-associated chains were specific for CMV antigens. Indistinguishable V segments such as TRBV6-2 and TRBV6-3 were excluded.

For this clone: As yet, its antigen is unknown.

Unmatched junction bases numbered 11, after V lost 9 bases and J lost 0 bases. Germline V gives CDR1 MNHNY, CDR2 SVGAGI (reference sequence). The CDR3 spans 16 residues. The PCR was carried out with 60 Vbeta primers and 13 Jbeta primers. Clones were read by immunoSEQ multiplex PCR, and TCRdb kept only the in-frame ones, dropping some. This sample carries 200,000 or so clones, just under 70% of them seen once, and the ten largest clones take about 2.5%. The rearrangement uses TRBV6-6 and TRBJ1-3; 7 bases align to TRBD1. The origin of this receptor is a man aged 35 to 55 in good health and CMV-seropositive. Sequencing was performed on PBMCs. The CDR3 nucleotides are TGTGCCAGTGATACAGGGGCCGCTGTCTCTGGAAACACCATATATTTT. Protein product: CASDTGAAVSGNTIYF.